This entry features one T cell receptor (beta chain) sequence. Its cognate antigen has yet to be identified. Per-base qualities were not stored, and no clone one base away is much larger. After removal of 1 base from V and 10 bases from J, the junction retains 6 bases not matched to a gene. Sequences LGHDT (CDR1) and YNNKEL (CDR2) are obtained from the germline V gene (reference sequence). From the cysteine up to the phenylalanine, the CDR3 has a length of 15 residues. Only the CDR3 DNA stays, 45 bases, in frame from base 1. TCRbeta CDR3 regions were amplified from genomic DNA using the immunoSEQ Assay, a bias-controlled multiplex PCR. Processing in the source paper ran as follows. The number of nucleated cells in each sample was estimated from the amplification of reference gene primers within the assay. Sequence reads were collapsed and filtered to measure the absolute abundance of every unique TCRbeta CDR3 rearrangement. For each sample, productive Simpson clonality was calculated by taking the square root of Simpson's diversity index across productive rearrangements. Drawn from immuneACCESS, this table holds only the in-frame rearrangements with V and J called that TCRdb kept. Clones are partly lost; checked studies trace under half to an unresolved V gene and leave the rest unexplained. That table is the source of V, J and clone size, and D and trimming were worked out from the DNA. The sample includes tens of thousands of clones, with over 80% observed a single time. The ten largest account for around 1.5% of the sample.

The data are from a study of blood T cell repertoires in COVID-19 (dated by TCRdb to the early 2020s). General notes on the study: Collaborator samples came from the United States, Italy and Spain and covered acute and convalescent phases of COVID-19. Nearly every sample came with metadata listing a de-identified subject ID, COVID-19 status, age in years and sex. The material from the prospective study consisted of cDNA or gDNA derived from T cells, B-cell-depleted T cells, or PBMCs. A freely available public database, intended as a resource for researchers studying the immune response to SARS-CoV-2, is where the repertoires were released. Where available, HLA class I and class II types were obtained from metadata supplied by the sample provider rather than from assay-based typing. The samples were drawn from the first 160 participants of the ongoing ImmuneRACE study and from some 1,300 subjects provided by 6 global collaborators. The dataset comprised deeply sampled blood TCRbeta repertoires from subjects exposed to, actively infected with, or recovered from COVID-19. What the study reported, not specific to this receptor: The amount of clinical and demographic metadata varied by source and participant and was provided uncurated.

Collaborating institutions collected whole blood in K2EDTA tubes following their own protocols. Collaborator samples were shipped for TCRbeta analysis as frozen whole blood, isolated PBMCs, or DNA extracted from either sample type. This TCR was sampled from a man aged 55 to 69 with acute or convalescent COVID-19. The V and J segments used are TRBV3-1 (or the pseudogene TRBV3-2) and TRBJ1-6; 8 central bases correspond to TRBD1. The specimen sequenced was peripheral blood. The CDR3 protein sequence reads: CASSQGGQGRSPLHF. The DNA is as follows: TGTGCCAGCAGCCAAGGAGGACAGGGTCGCTCACCCCTCCACTTT.